The 10 T cell receptor beta chains in this list originate from one sample, sequenced in a study of cytomegalovirus exposure and HLA in healthy donors. The study ran its PCR with 60 Vbeta and 13 Jbeta primers. The method was immunoSEQ multiplex PCR; TCRdb's version includes in-frame clones alone and lacks a portion of them. The sample has 150,000 to 160,000 clones; roughly 84% are singletons. The sample consisted of PBMCs. These receptors were obtained from a woman younger than 35 in good health and CMV-seronegative.

This chain links TRBV14 with TRBJ2-7, with 12 bases that match TRBD2. CDR1 is SGHDN and CDR2 is FVKESK in the germline V gene. CDR3 length: 17 amino acids. Losses at the gene ends were 4 bases for V and 0 bases for J; bases not matched to a gene: 7. CDR3 nucleotide sequence: TGTGCCAGCAGCCCGGGGACTAGCGGGCCGACCTCCTACGAGCAGTACTTC. It specifies CASSPGTSGPTSYEQYF.

Notes on this clone: A junction boundary mismatches the germline segment, possibly from a read error. This rearrangement joins TRBV6-6 to TRBJ1-2, with TRBD1 identical over 7 bases. The CDR3 has 16 residues. Germline-derived CDR1 and CDR2 are MNHNY and SVGAGI (reference sequence). CDR3 region: CAGRGSRDSPNYGYTF. The CDR3 region has the DNA TGTGCCGGCAGAGGGAGCCGGGACAGCCCTAACTATGGCTACACCTTC.

This chain connects TRBV5-4 to TRBJ2-7; D is uncertain. The CDR3 consists of 13 residues. In germline, CDR1 is SGHNT, CDR2 YYREEE (reference sequence). The ends were cut back, 3 bases at V and 4 bases at J, with 11 bases in the middle. The CDR3 DNA reads TGTGCCAGCAGCTCCCGGCCGACTTACGAGCAGTACTTC. This translates into CASSSRPTYEQYF.

This clone was observed once. This chain uses TRBV2 with TRBJ1-1; 7 bases map to TRBD1. The length of the CDR3 is 13 residues. Per germline, CDR1 SNHLY and CDR2 FYNNEI. Trimming removed 10 bases from V and 1 base from J; junction bases left unmatched: 6. DNA for the CDR3: TGTGCCATAGATTACAGGGGGAACACTGAAGCTTTCTTT. Its translation: CAIDYRGNTEAFF.

The gene calls are TRBV5-1 and TRBJ2-7; D possibly corresponds to TRBD2 (6 bases). The CDR3 consists of 13 residues. V lost 5 bases and J 4 bases, leaving 13 bases between the germline ends. The germline gives CDR1 SGHRS, CDR2 YFSETQ. CDR3 residues: CASRAEGQYEQYF. The CDR3 DNA sequence: TGCGCCAGCAGGGCGGAGGGGCAGTACGAGCAGTACTTC.

This chain joins TRBV11-1 and TRBJ2-1, with 8 bases that match TRBD2. The trim removed 5 bases at V and 10 bases at J, leaving 10 bases unmatched. The germline gives CDR1 SGHAT, CDR2 FQDESV (reference sequence). The CDR3 runs to 14 residues. This CDR3 is CASSPPPGGGEQFF. DNA of the CDR3: TGTGCCAGCAGCCCACCTCCGGGAGGGGGAGAGCAGTTCTTC.

The sample holds a few counts of this clone. The genes are TRBV15 and TRBJ1-1, with unresolved D. Germline CDR1 and CDR2: LNHNV and YYDKDF (reference sequence). The CDR3 length is 15 residues. Trimming took 0 bases from V and 3 from J, leaving 11 bases between them. The CDR3 DNA reads TGTGCCACCAGCAGAGACGCGGTGATTGACACTGAAGCTTTCTTT. This codes for CATSRDAVIDTEAFF. The full variable domain, rest sourced from reference TRBV15 and TRBJ1-1, is DAMVIQNPRYQVTQFGKPVTLSCSQTLNHNVMYWYQQKSSQAPKLLFHYYDKDFNNEADTPDNFQSRRPNTSFCFLDIRSPGLGDTAMYLCATSRDAVIDTEAFFGQGTRLTVV.

The chain is built from TRBV15 and TRBJ1-4; 10 nucleotides align to TRBD1. CDR3 length equals 15 residues. The V gene end was trimmed by 2 bases and the J gene end by 7 bases; junction bases not matched to a gene: 4. The V gene's germline CDR1 is LNHNV and CDR2 YYDKDF (reference sequence). The CDR3 is CATSRSGTGVEKLFF. The CDR3 region has the DNA TGTGCCACCAGCAGATCCGGGACAGGGGTTGAAAAACTGTTTTTT.

The J gene is TRBJ2-1, the V gene TRBV7-2; 10 bases match TRBD2. The germline CDR1 and CDR2 sequences are SGHTA and FQGNSA. Trimming removed 1 base from V and 7 bases from J; junction bases left unmatched: 7. The CDR3 loop spans 16 amino acids. This CDR3 reads CASSLGAAGGLNEQFF. The CDR3 DNA reads TGTGCCAGCAGCTTAGGGGCAGCGGGGGGGCTTAATGAGCAGTTCTTC.

V gene TRBV9 combines with J gene TRBJ2-1; tentative D call: TRBD2 (6 bases). Trimming shortened V by 3 bases and J by 8 bases, and 15 bases separated the two germline ends. This CDR3 is built from 14 residues. Germline CDR1 SGDLS, CDR2 YYNGEE. The CDR3 reads CASSGTNPGYEQFF. CDR3 DNA: TGTGCCAGCAGCGGGACTAACCCCGGCTATGAGCAGTTCTTC.